The sequence of this T cell receptor beta chain was determined in a study of T cell repertoires in aging, cancer and after chemotherapy. Background on the study: Glioblastoma patients receiving temozolomide-based therapy gave paired samples before and after chemotherapy.

By sample share, this clonotype is medium-sized. The template was genomic DNA from peripheral blood, not RNA. From germline, CDR1 is LNHDA and CDR2 SQIVND (reference sequence). Trimming at V came to 5 bases and at J to 8 bases, leaving 5 bases not matched to a gene. This CDR3 is built from 13 residues. A mixed TRB-A/B primer pool amplified rearranged TRB by multiplex touch-down PCR. TCRdb independently ran MiXCR on the multiplex PCR reads; one entry per CDR3 protein. The sample lists roughly 18,000 distinct CDR3 sequences, roughly 35% occurring once. The origin of this receptor is a human donor with a solid tumor. The rearrangement links TRBV19 to TRBJ2-1, with 8 bases aligning to TRBD1. Material for sequencing was blood. CDR3 sequence: CASSGKQGDEQFF. In DNA form, the CDR3 reads TGTGCCAGTAGTGGAAAACAGGGGGATGAGCAGTTCTTC.